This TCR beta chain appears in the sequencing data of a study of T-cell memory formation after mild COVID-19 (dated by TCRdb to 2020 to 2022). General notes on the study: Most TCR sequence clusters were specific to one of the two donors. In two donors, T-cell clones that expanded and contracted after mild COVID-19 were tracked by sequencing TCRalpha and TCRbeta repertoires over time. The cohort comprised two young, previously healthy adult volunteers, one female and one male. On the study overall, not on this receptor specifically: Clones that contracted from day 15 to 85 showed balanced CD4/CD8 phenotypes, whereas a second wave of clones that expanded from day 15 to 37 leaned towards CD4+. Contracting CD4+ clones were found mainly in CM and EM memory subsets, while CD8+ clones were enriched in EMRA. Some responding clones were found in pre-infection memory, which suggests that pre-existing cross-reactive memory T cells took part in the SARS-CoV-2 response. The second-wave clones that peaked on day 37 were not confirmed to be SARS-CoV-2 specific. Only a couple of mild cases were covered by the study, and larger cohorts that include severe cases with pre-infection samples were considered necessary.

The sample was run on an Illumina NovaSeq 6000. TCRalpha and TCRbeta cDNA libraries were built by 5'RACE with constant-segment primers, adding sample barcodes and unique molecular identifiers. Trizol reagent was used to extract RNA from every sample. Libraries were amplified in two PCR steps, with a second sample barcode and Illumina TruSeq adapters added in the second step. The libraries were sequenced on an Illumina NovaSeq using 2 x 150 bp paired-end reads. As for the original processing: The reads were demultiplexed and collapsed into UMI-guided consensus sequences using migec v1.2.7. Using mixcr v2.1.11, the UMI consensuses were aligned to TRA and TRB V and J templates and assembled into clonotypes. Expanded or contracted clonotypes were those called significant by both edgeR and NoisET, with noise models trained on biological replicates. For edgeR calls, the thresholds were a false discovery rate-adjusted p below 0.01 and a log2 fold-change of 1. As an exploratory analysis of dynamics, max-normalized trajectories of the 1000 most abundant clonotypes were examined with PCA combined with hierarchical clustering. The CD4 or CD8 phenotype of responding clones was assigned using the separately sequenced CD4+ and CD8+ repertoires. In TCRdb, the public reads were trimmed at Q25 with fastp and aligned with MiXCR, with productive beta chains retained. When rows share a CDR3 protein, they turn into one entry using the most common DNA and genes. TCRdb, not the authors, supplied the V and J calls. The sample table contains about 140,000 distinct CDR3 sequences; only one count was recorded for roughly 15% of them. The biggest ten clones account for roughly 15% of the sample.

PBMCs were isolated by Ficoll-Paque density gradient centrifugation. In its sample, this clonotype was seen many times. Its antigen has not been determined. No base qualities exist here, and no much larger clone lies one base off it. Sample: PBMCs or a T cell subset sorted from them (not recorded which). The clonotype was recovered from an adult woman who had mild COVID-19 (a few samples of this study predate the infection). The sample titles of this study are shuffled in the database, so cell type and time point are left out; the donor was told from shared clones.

The CDR3 is CASSLLWGYEQFF. The DNA is TGCGCCAGCAGCTTACTTTGGGGATACGAGCAGTTCTTC. Recombination connected TRBV5-1 to TRBJ2-1, with no D gene named confidently. Cut back by 2 bases and 10 bases, the V and J ends lie 13 bases apart. Including the terminal cysteine and phenylalanine, the CDR3 comprises 13 residues. Only CDR3 DNA remains: 39 bases, in frame from the first base. From the germline V gene, CDR1 is SGHRS and CDR2 is YFSETQ.